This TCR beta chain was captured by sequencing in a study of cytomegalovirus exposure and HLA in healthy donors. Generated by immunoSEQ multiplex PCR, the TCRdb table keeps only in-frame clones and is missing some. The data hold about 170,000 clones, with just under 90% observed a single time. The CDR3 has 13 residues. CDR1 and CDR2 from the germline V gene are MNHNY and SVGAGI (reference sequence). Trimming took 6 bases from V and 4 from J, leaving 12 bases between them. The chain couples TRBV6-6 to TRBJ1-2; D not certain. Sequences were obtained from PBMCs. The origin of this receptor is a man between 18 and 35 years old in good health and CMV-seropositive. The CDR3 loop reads CASSPGAVYGYTF. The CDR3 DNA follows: TGTGCCAGCAGCCCCGGAGCGGTCTATGGCTACACCTTC.